These T cell receptor beta chains were read from a single sample in a study of identical twins. One entry per CDR3 protein results from TCRdb running MiXCR on the 5' RACE reads. The sample consists of more than 1.5 million distinct CDR3 sequences, around a third of them appearing once. Sequencing was carried out using cord blood. These receptor sequences come from a newborn girl in good health. CDR3s include the opening cysteine and the closing phenylalanine or tryptophan. The D gene is left open where the match is weak. Clone size is stated in some rows and not others, as once, few, many or a class when expanded.

v_call	clone_size	j_call	d_call	cdr3_nt	cdr3_aa
TRBV29-1	many	TRBJ2-4	NA	TGCAGCGTTCAAGCCAAAAACATTCAGTACTTC	CSVQAKNIQYF
TRBV7-9	NA	TRBJ1-2	NA	TGTGCCAGCAGCTTAGAAGCAGGGGAAAATGGCTACACCTTC	CASSLEAGENGYTF
TRBV2	NA	TRBJ1-5	TRBD1	TGTGCCAGCAGTGATAGCCAGGGGGCTCAGCCCCAGCATTTT	CASSDSQGAQPQHF
TRBV20-1	NA	TRBJ2-3	NA	TGCAGTGCTAGAGATTTCCGGGGGCGCGGCGGTGGAAGTACAGATACGCAGTATTTT	CSARDFRGRGGGSTDTQYF
TRBV5-1	few	TRBJ2-1	TRBD2	TGCGCCAGCAGCTTGGTTGCGGGACTAGCGGCCTACAATGAGCAGTTCTTC	CASSLVAGLAAYNEQFF
TRBV6-1	NA	TRBJ2-7	TRBD2	TGTGCCAGCAGTGAAGTTCCGGGACTAGCGTTCTACGAGCAGTACTTC	CASSEVPGLAFYEQYF
TRBV5-1	NA	TRBJ2-2	TRBD2	TGCGCCAGCAGCCTACCGACTAGCGGGGCCGGGGAGCTGTTTTTT	CASSLPTSGAGELFF
TRBV15	few	TRBJ2-5	NA	TGTGCCACCAGCAGGGCACCGTCCTTCAGAGAGACCCAGTACTTC	CATSRAPSFRETQYF
TRBV6-5	few	TRBJ2-7	TRBD1	TGTGCCAGCAGTTACCTTGGACAGGGGTACGAGCAGTACTTC	CASSYLGQGYEQYF
TRBV14	NA	TRBJ2-1	NA	TGTGCCAGCAGCCAAGATGGGCGGGTCTACAATGAGCAGTTCTTC	CASSQDGRVYNEQFF
TRBV5-1	NA	TRBJ1-2	NA	TGCGCCAGCAGCCGGGACCCTAGAAGGGCCGACTATGGCTACACCTTC	CASSRDPRRADYGYTF
TRBV7-9	few	TRBJ2-3	TRBD1	TGTGCCAGCAGCTCGGGACAGGGTCCCACTAGCACAGATACGCAGTATTTT	CASSSGQGPTSTDTQYF
TRBV27	few	TRBJ2-1	TRBD2	TGTGCCAGCAGTCCCGTAGCGGGAGTATACAATGAGCAGTTCTTC	CASSPVAGVYNEQFF
TRBV5-1	NA	TRBJ2-3	TRBD2	TGCGCCAGCAGCCGGCTGACTAGCGGGGGGGCTCTTCACACAGATACGCAGTATTTT	CASSRLTSGGALHTDTQYF
TRBV11-2	NA	TRBJ1-6	NA	TGTGCCGGCAGCTTCGACAGCTCCTATAATTCACCTCTCCACTTT	CAGSFDSSYNSPLHF
TRBV7-9	few	TRBJ2-4	TRBD2	TGTGCCAGCAGCGTATCTGGCGGGGGGGCCAAAAACATTCAGTACTTC	CASSVSGGGAKNIQYF
TRBV4-2	few	TRBJ2-7	NA	TGTGCCAGCAGCCAAGGCGAGGCCTACGAGCAGTACTTC	CASSQGEAYEQYF
TRBV20-1	NA	TRBJ2-1	NA	TGCAGTGCTAGACGGGCTAGCTTCTCCTACAATGAGCAGTTCTTC	CSARRASFSYNEQFF
TRBV7-9	few	TRBJ2-7	NA	TGTGCCAGCAGCTCGTGGGCTAGCTCGACCTACGAGCAGTACTTC	CASSSWASSTYEQYF
TRBV10-3	NA	TRBJ2-3	NA	TGTGCCATCAGTGGGCAGGGGTGGTCCACAGATACGCAGTATTTT	CAISGQGWSTDTQYF
TRBV27	many	TRBJ1-1	NA	TGTGCCAGCAGTTTAGCGGGGTGGGGCACTGAAGCTTTCTTT	CASSLAGWGTEAFF
TRBV15	NA	TRBJ2-3	NA	TGTGCCACCAGCAGCCGTCCCCGCGAGGCGCAGTATTTT	CATSSRPREAQYF
TRBV5-1	many	TRBJ2-7	NA	TGCGCCAGCAGCCCGTGGATTTGGGGTCCTTACGAGCAGTACTTC	CASSPWIWGPYEQYF
TRBV20-1	few	TRBJ2-7	NA	TGCAGTGCTAGAGATGTCGCCGAGCAGTACTTC	CSARDVAEQYF
TRBV20-1	NA	TRBJ1-2	NA	TGCAGTGCCCCCAATCGGGGGAGAAGCTATGGCTACACCTTC	CSAPNRGRSYGYTF
TRBV11-2	NA	TRBJ2-1	TRBD1	TGTGCCAGCAGCTTTCCTCCGGGACAGGGGCCAAGGAGGCACTACAATGAGCAGTTCTTC	CASSFPPGQGPRRHYNEQFF
TRBV29-1	few	TRBJ2-1	NA	TGCAGCGTTGGGGGAGAAGGGACCTACAATGAGCAGTTCTTC	CSVGGEGTYNEQFF
TRBV20-1	few	TRBJ2-7	NA	TGCAGTGCTAGGCAATTAGAGACTAGAAGCGAGCAGTACTTC	CSARQLETRSEQYF
TRBV5-1	NA	TRBJ2-7	NA	TGCGCCAGCAGCTTGGGTTGGGTGGGCTCCTACGAGCAGTACTTC	CASSLGWVGSYEQYF
TRBV6-5	few	TRBJ2-1	NA	TGTGCCAGCAGTCTCTCCGGGGGCGGGAGCAACAATGAGCAGTTCTTC	CASSLSGGGSNNEQFF
TRBV9	few	TRBJ2-1	TRBD1	TGTGCCAGCAACACAGGGGGCCGGTCCTACAATGAGCAGTTCTTC	CASNTGGRSYNEQFF
TRBV6-6	NA	TRBJ2-1	TRBD2	TGTGCCAGCAGTTGGGGACTAGTCTCCCCCGAGCAGTTCTTC	CASSWGLVSPEQFF
TRBV28	NA	TRBJ1-4	NA	TGTGCCAGCAGTTCAATGGGGGGGCGCGGTGAAAAACTGTTTTTT	CASSSMGGRGEKLFF
TRBV20-1	few	TRBJ1-4	TRBD1	TGCAGTGCCCAGGGACAGGTTAATGAAAAACTGTTTTTT	CSAQGQVNEKLFF
TRBV19	NA	TRBJ2-5	NA	TGTGCCAGTAGAGGGACGGAAGAGACCCAGTACTTC	CASRGTEETQYF
TRBV5-1	few	TRBJ2-1	TRBD1	TGCGCCAGCAGCTTTTCCGCCTTGACAGGGTCAACGGGCAATGAGCAGTTCTTC	CASSFSALTGSTGNEQFF
TRBV3-1	many	TRBJ1-2	NA	TGTGCCAGCAGCCAAGGGTATGGCTACACCTTC	CASSQGYGYTF
TRBV11-2	few	TRBJ2-3	TRBD2	TGTGCCAGCAGCTTTTCGGGACTAGGAACAGATACGCAGTATTTT	CASSFSGLGTDTQYF
TRBV29-1	NA	TRBJ1-2	NA	TGCAGCGCCGCAATCGGAACCCACTATGGCTACACCTTC	CSAAIGTHYGYTF
TRBV4-2	few	TRBJ2-7	NA	TGTGCCAGCAGCCCCAACCCCGGTAGGACTAACTACGAGCAGTACTTC	CASSPNPGRTNYEQYF
TRBV6-5	many	TRBJ2-3	NA	TGTGCCAGCAGTTACTGGACGCCAGGCCGGTCCACAGATACGCAGTATTTT	CASSYWTPGRSTDTQYF
TRBV29-1	many	TRBJ2-1	TRBD2	TGCAGCGCCTCTGGTACTAGCGGGAGATTAGAGTTCTTC	CSASGTSGRLEFF
TRBV12-3/TRBV12-4	few	TRBJ1-2	TRBD1	TGTGCCAGCAGGCCCGGGACAGGGAGGGGCTACACCTTC	CASRPGTGRGYTF
TRBV3-1	NA	TRBJ2-3	NA	TGTGCCAGCAGCCAATATCTCGCAGATACGCAGTATTTT	CASSQYLADTQYF
TRBV18	NA	TRBJ1-4	NA	TGTGCCAGCTCACCACTCCAGGGAGGGGAAAAACTGTTTTTT	CASSPLQGGEKLFF
TRBV7-2	few	TRBJ1-5	TRBD1	TGTGCCAGCAGCTTAGCGGGACAGTTCAATCAGCCCCAGCATTTT	CASSLAGQFNQPQHF
TRBV28	once	TRBJ1-6	NA	TGTGCCAGCAGACGGGGACCTAATTCACCCCTCCACTTT	CASRRGPNSPLHF
TRBV3-1	many	TRBJ2-7	NA	TGTGCCAGCAGCCAAGAGGGTGACGAGCAGTACTTC	CASSQEGDEQYF
TRBV4-1	once	TRBJ2-1	NA	TGCGCCAGCAGCAGGGGACTGGTGCAGTTCTTC	CASSRGLVQFF
TRBV5-4	few	TRBJ2-3	NA	TGTGCCAGCAGCTCGGTTACTAGCACAGATACGCAGTATTTT	CASSSVTSTDTQYF
TRBV3-1	NA	TRBJ1-2	NA	TGTGCCAGCAGCCAAGCGGGCCGCCCCCTATATGGCTACACCTTC	CASSQAGRPLYGYTF
TRBV6-2/TRBV6-3	NA	TRBJ2-7	NA	TGTGCCAGCAGTTACCTTAGGGGGTCCTCCTACGAGCAGTACTTC	CASSYLRGSSYEQYF
TRBV4-1	NA	TRBJ1-1	TRBD1	TGCGCCAGCAGCCTATCAGCTGTGACAGGGGCGAACACTGAAGCTTTCTTT	CASSLSAVTGANTEAFF
TRBV4-1	NA	TRBJ2-4	TRBD1	TGCGCCAGCAGCCAAGATACAGGGGGCTTAGCCAAAAACATTCAGTACTTC	CASSQDTGGLAKNIQYF
TRBV7-8	NA	TRBJ1-5	NA	TGTGCCAGCAGCTTAGAAGGACTTTTATATAGCAATCAGCCCCAGCATTTT	CASSLEGLLYSNQPQHF
TRBV12-3/TRBV12-4	few	TRBJ1-2	NA	TGTGCCAGTCAGATCCAAAATAACTATGGCTACACCTTC	CASQIQNNYGYTF
TRBV5-1	NA	TRBJ1-4	TRBD1	TGCGCCAGCAGCTTCGCTAGACCGGGACAGGGGAGTGAAAAACTGTTTTTT	CASSFARPGQGSEKLFF